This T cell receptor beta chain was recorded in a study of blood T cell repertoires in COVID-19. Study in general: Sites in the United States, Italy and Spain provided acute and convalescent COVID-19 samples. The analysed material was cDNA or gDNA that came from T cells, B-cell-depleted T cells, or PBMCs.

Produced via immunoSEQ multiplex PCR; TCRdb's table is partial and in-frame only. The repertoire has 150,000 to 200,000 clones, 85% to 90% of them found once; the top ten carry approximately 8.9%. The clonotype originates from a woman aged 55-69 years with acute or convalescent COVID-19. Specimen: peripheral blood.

CDR3 sequence reads: CASSRRGTSGIRSTDTQYF. In DNA, the CDR3 is TGTGCCAGCAGCCGGAGGGGGACTAGCGGGATAAGGAGCACAGATACGCAGTATTTT. This sequence joins TRBV3-1 (or the pseudogene TRBV3-2) and TRBJ2-3; TRBD2 matches at 13 bases. Per germline, CDR1 LGHDT and CDR2 YNNKEL (reference sequence). Germline trimming cut 4 bases from V and 0 bases from J; bases unmatched to any gene: 10. The CDR3 runs to 19 residues.